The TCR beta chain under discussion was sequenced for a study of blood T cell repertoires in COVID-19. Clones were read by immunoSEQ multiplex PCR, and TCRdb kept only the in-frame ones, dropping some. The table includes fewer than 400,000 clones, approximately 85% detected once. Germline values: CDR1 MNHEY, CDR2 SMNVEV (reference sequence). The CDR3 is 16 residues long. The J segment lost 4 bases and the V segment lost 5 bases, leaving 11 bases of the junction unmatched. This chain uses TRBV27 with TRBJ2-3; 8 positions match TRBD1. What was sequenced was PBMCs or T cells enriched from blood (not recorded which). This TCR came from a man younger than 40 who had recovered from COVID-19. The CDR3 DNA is TGTGCCAGCAGTCAAGAGAATTGGGACAGGCCAGATACGCAGTATTTT. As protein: CASSQENWDRPDTQYF.